The source of this TCR beta chain is a study of shared clonotypes between healthy human individuals (dated by TCRdb to the early 2020s). About the investigation overall: A few men and two women, aged 18 to 49 years, made up the cohort. Each donor's leukapheresis produced roughly between roughly 0.85 and 9.5 billion PBMCs. Different laboratories and diverse techniques were used to prepare libraries and sequence TCR repertoires, to increase sequencing depth and limit assay-specific biases. For each donor, CD4 naive and CD4 memory were each given three plates, CD8 naive was given two plates, and CD8 memory was given one plate. To estimate repertoire size and how much clonotype sharing occurs between individuals, the study deeply sequenced the blood TCR repertoires of five healthy adults. General study outcomes and caveats: Sampling was limited to blood, and TCR repertoires in tissue likely differ from TCR repertoires in blood. Across a handful of donors, around 5% of naive CD4, approximately 4% of naive CD8, under 2.5% of memory CD4, and 0.4% to 0.45% of memory CD8 clonotypes were shared. Because the study included only a small number of donors, the genetic and exposure-history diversity represented was limited. Pairwise subsampling indicated that sequencing depth was expected to affect the degree of clonotype sharing among donors. Rarefaction of sorted-subset datasets indicated incomplete sequencing despite the large sequencing depth. Estimated clonotype richness was generally larger for naive than for memory subsets. Higher generation probabilities were observed for clonotypes shared by all four sorted-subset donors than for non-shared clonotypes.

Using the deep immunoSEQ assay, TCR CDR3 regions were amplified from genomic DNA by multiplex PCR. For each cell subset, the extracted genomic DNA was distributed evenly across all wells of several immunoSEQ 96-well plates, and each plate served as one replicate. Each replicate PCR for sorted subsets received about 200 ng genomic DNA, equal to roughly 29,000 T cell genomes. Purified libraries were quantified with a Qubit 3.0 fluorometer, sized on a Bioanalyzer 2100, and re-quantified with the KAPA Library Quantification kit. A separate single-read 150-cycle Illumina NextSeq 550 flow cell was used to sequence each immunoSEQ 96-well plate. In the original analysis: Because the immunoSEQ output held only junctional sequences and lacked quality scores, the filtering could not match the filtering applied to full-length reads. Sequences were annotated with PyIR, a Python wrapper for IgBLAST v1.9, using IMGT germline references to assign V/J genes and CDR3. Reads were filtered out if the reads had weak V/J assignments (E-value above 1e-6), no CDR3, stop codons, out-of-frame junctions, or ambiguous translated residues. V3J clonotypes were defined as sequences sharing the same inferred V gene, J gene, and CDR3 amino acid sequence. The percentage overlap between two repertoires was calculated by dividing the number of shared unique clonotypes by the size of the smaller repertoire. Richness of each repertoire was evaluated using RTK rarefaction, the Chao1 estimator, and Recon v2.1 estimates of unobserved clonotypes. For all TCRbeta clonotypes obtained by the gDNA method from a few donors, generation probabilities were computed with OLGA. In its TCRdb copy, this immuneACCESS table keeps in-frame sequences only and misses some clones. Where compared with another copy, unresolved V genes explain less than half of these, and the others have no known cause. V and J calls and clone size follow that table, whereas D and trimming were derived from the DNA. The sample has 850,000 to 1,200,000 clones on record, more than 65% of them singletons. The top ten hold about 1.5% of the sample.

Trimming removed 1 base from V and 3 bases from J; the gene matches leave 7 bases unexplained. The germline V gene gives CDR1 as LGHNA and CDR2 as YSLEER. Counted from cysteine to phenylalanine, this CDR3 has 16 amino acids. Only CDR3 DNA remains: 48 bases, in frame from the first base. Donors were healthy HIV-negative adults with no recently reported acute infections or vaccinations. Only Caucasian adults living in Nashville, Tennessee, USA were represented among the donors. CD4+ T cells were enriched by magnetic negative selection, after which naive cells were positively selected on CD45RA and the negative fraction was taken as the memory subset. After blood collection by leukapheresis, PBMCs were isolated using Ficoll-Histopaque density gradient centrifugation and then cryopreserved in the vapor phase of liquid nitrogen. Purity and quantity of every magnetically sorted T cell population were checked by analytical flow cytometry. Genomic DNA was isolated from each sorted fraction and quantified by UV absorbance on a Nanodrop 2000c.

About this clone itself: Its antigen is currently not known. Base quality data are lacking; no much larger clone is found one base away.

Material: memory CD4+ T cells sorted from blood. Per the publication, the cell subset or site label means: CD45RA-negative fraction. The chain employs TRBV4-3 and TRBJ1-1; TRBD1 aligns with 8 central bases. This clonotype was obtained from a man aged 18 to 35 in good health. CDR3 region: CASSQVAGQGYTEAFF. The DNA sequence follows: TGCGCCAGCAGCCAAGTCGCCGGACAGGGATACACTGAAGCTTTCTTT.